A single sample gave rise to the 14 T cell receptor beta chains below, sequenced in a study of cytomegalovirus exposure and HLA in healthy donors. With 60 Vbeta and 13 Jbeta primers, the PCR was carried out. Assay used: immunoSEQ multiplex PCR; TCRdb lists only in-frame clones, some missing. Here the sample spans 100,000 to 130,000 clones, roughly 70% being singletons. The material sequenced was PBMCs. The receptors originated from a woman aged 40-49 years in good health and CMV-seropositive.

This clone was detected only once. The chain joins TRBV7-9 to TRBJ2-2; 13 bases fit TRBD2. Germline V gene lookup returns CDR1 SEHNR and CDR2 FQNEAQ (reference sequence). The V gene end was trimmed by 5 bases and the J gene end by 7 bases; junction bases not matched to a gene: 10. CDR3 length equals 17 residues. The CDR3 sequence: CASSLFGTSGADGELFF. The DNA for the CDR3 is TGTGCCAGCAGCCTATTTGGGACTAGCGGGGCGGACGGGGAGCTGTTTTTT. The full variable domain, its missing parts supplied by reference TRBV7-9 and TRBJ2-2, is DTGVSQNPRHKITKRGQNVTFRCDPISEHNRLYWYRQTLGQGPEFLTYFQNEAQLEKSRLLSDRFSAERPKGSFSTLEIQRTEQGDSAMYLCASSLFGTSGADGELFFGEGSRLTVL.

The rearrangement links TRBV5-1 to TRBJ2-1; 10 bases agree with TRBD1. The CDR3 is made up of 18 amino acids. The V and J ends lost 4 bases and 6 bases, in that order; junction bases with no gene match: 16. The germline V gene encodes CDR1 SGHRS and CDR2 YFSETQ. The CDR3 is CASSRYGQGERRFNEQFF. The CDR3 DNA reads TGCGCCAGCAGCCGTTACGGACAGGGGGAGAGGAGATTCAATGAGCAGTTCTTC.

The V and J genes are TRBV10-3 and TRBJ2-3; tentatively, D is TRBD1 (6 bases). From germline, CDR1 is ENHRY and CDR2 SYGVKD. The germline V and J ends were trimmed by 10 bases and 2 bases, with 13 bases remaining between them. CDR3 length: 13 amino acids. This CDR3 reads CATNRDITDTQYF. The CDR3, as DNA: TGTGCCACAAACAGGGATATCACAGATACGCAGTATTTT.

This clone was observed once. The chain couples TRBV2 to TRBJ2-2; TRBD2 matches at 13 bases. Germline V lookup: CDR1 SNHLY, CDR2 FYNNEI. The CDR3 consists of 14 residues. Unmatched junction bases numbered 6, after V lost 11 bases and J lost 6 bases. The CDR3 loop is CAGRTSGGAGELFF. The CDR3 bases are TGTGCCGGGAGGACTAGCGGGGGAGCCGGGGAGCTGTTTTTT. The variable domain in full, completed from reference TRBV2 and TRBJ2-2, reads EPEVTQTPSHQVTQMGQEVILRCVPISNHLYFYWYRQILGQKVEFLVSFYNNEISEKSEIFDDQFSVERPDGSNFTLKIRSTKLEDSAMYFCAGRTSGGAGELFFGEGSRLTVL.

This clone was detected only once. The chain couples TRBV7-9 to TRBJ1-4, with a weak D call TRBD1 (5 bases). In germline, CDR1 is SEHNR, CDR2 FQNEAQ (reference sequence). The V gene lost 3 bases and the J gene lost 5 bases, with 13 bases spanning the gap. This CDR3 has 15 amino acids. In nucleotides, the CDR3 is TGTGCCAGCAGCTTTTCCTCCGGGGGGAATGAAAAACTGTTTTTT. Protein sequence: CASSFSSGGNEKLFF.

This clone was detected only once. The chain recombines TRBV5-8 with TRBJ2-3, with a possible D match to TRBD2 (5 bases). Per germline, CDR1 SGHTS and CDR2 YDEGEE. V lost 1 base, J lost 2 bases, and 14 bases lay in between. The CDR3 extends over 16 amino acids. CDR3 nucleotide sequence: TGTGCCAGCAGCTTGATATGGAGGCTGACCACAGATACGCAGTATTTT. Protein sequence: CASSLIWRLTTDTQYF.

The genes are TRBV15 and TRBJ2-1; D is perhaps TRBD2 (6 bases). Looked up from germline, CDR1 is LNHNV and CDR2 is YYDKDF (reference sequence). The CDR3 totals 14 residues. Deletions cut 4 bases from V and 4 bases from J, with 11 bases between. For the CDR3, the DNA is TGTGCCACCAGCACCATTGCGGGATACAATGAGCAGTTCTTC. The encoded protein is CATSTIAGYNEQFF.

The chain combines TRBV5-1 with TRBJ2-1; 9 bases are a match to TRBD2. Germline CDR1 reads SGHRS; CDR2 reads YFSETQ. This CDR3 has 16 residues. The junction had 8 bases not matched to a gene; V was cut back by 0 bases and J by 7 bases. The CDR3 is CASSLGRGGRVNEQFF. CDR3 sequence (DNA): TGCGCCAGCAGCTTGGGGCGGGGGGGCCGGGTTAATGAGCAGTTCTTC.

This clone is termed medium-sized. V and J are TRBV27 and TRBJ1-5; 10 bases are shared with TRBD1. The CDR3 extends over 16 amino acids. CDR1 and CDR2 (germline): MNHEY, SMNVEV (reference sequence). The V and J ends lost 0 bases and 1 base, in that order; junction bases with no gene match: 0. DNA for the CDR3: TGTGCCAGCAGTTTATCGGGACAGGGGAGCAATCAGCCCCAGCATTTT. Protein sequence: CASSLSGQGSNQPQHF.

This chain links TRBV18 with TRBJ1-2; D ambiguous. The CDR3 spans 13 residues. Germline CDR1 and CDR2: KGHSH and LQKENI. Trimming pared 2 bases from V and 2 bases from J, leaving 6 bases between. In DNA, the CDR3 is TGTGCCAGCTCACCAGGCAGGAACTATGGCTACACCTTC. Protein: CASSPGRNYGYTF.

The chain employs TRBV5-6 and TRBJ1-6; no definite D call. Germline CDR1 reads SGHDT; CDR2 reads YYEEEE. The V end lost 4 bases, the J end lost 8 bases, and 13 bases lay between the germline ends. CDR3 length: 14 residues. DNA of the CDR3: TGTGCCAGCAGCGGGAGGCCTAACGATTCACCCCTCCACTTT. Translating it yields CASSGRPNDSPLHF.

As for this clone: Distinct nucleotide sequences in the sample also encode this CDR3. The rearrangement joins TRBV5-1 to TRBJ1-1, with D possibly matching TRBD1 (6 bases). The V gene lost 0 bases and the J gene lost 11 bases, with 14 bases spanning the gap. This CDR3 has 13 residues. Germline-derived CDR1 and CDR2 are SGHRS and YFSETQ. The CDR3 spells CASSLAGRGGAFF. CDR3 in DNA: TGCGCCAGCAGCTTGGCAGGTAGGGGGGGCGCTTTCTTT.

The chain combines TRBV6-1 with TRBJ2-7; 8 bases fit TRBD1. With V trimmed by 8 bases and J by 3 bases, 6 bases remained unmatched. The germline CDR1 and CDR2 sequences are MNHNS and SASEGT. This CDR3 has 13 residues. Here the CDR3 DNA reads TGTGCCAGCGGGAGACAGGGGCGCTACGAGCAGTACTTC. It encodes CASGRQGRYEQYF.

The chain has TRBV5-4 and TRBJ1-1; perhaps TRBD1 as D (5 bases). From germline, CDR1 is SGHNT and CDR2 YYREEE (reference sequence). The CDR3 length is 13 residues. Trimming cost V 1 base and J 8 bases, with 12 bases left between them. The CDR3 region has the DNA TGTGCCAGCAGCTTGAACAGGAACTTAGAAGCTTTCTTT. It codes for CASSLNRNLEAFF.